These 17 T cell receptor beta chains share one sample of origin, sequenced in a study of cytomegalovirus exposure and HLA in healthy donors. The study ran its PCR with 60 Vbeta and 13 Jbeta primers. Assay used: immunoSEQ multiplex PCR; TCRdb lists only in-frame clones, some missing. The repertoire consists of some 97,000 clones, with 70% to 80% occurring once and the leading ten covering approximately 4.2%. Sequenced sample: PBMCs. These receptors all come from a female donor in good health and CMV-seropositive.

There are a few counts of this clone. This rearrangement joins TRBV6-1 to TRBJ2-5, with 11 bases that match TRBD2. The J call may be incorrect, as the DNA end agrees better with TRBJ2-7. CDR1 MNHNS and CDR2 SASEGT come from the germline V gene. The CDR3 length is 15 residues. CDR3 in amino acids: CASSQTSGAHYEQYF. In DNA, the CDR3 is TGTGCCAGCAGCCAGACTAGCGGGGCTCACTACGAGCAGTACTTC.

The V gene is TRBV6-6, the J gene TRBJ2-7, with TRBD2 matching over 9 bases. J was trimmed by 12 bases and V by 4 bases; bases with no gene match: 7. The germline V gene encodes CDR1 MNHNY and CDR2 SVGAGI (reference sequence). This CDR3 comprises 12 residues. The CDR3 loop reads CASSLGLARWYF. The CDR3, as DNA: TGTGCCAGCAGTTTAGGACTAGCGAGGTGGTACTTC.

This rearrangement joins TRBV27 to TRBJ2-3; no reliable D call. The germline V gene has CDR1 MNHEY and CDR2 SMNVEV (reference sequence). The CDR3 is made up of 15 amino acids. V was pared by 4 bases and J by 4 bases, with 15 bases between. The CDR3 DNA follows: TGTGCCAGCAGTTCCGTCTATCCATCCCCAGATACGCAGTATTTT. Its protein is CASSSVYPSPDTQYF.

This rearrangement joins TRBV4-2 to TRBJ2-5, with D possibly being TRBD2 (6 bases). The CDR3 contains 15 residues. Trimming removed 1 base from V and 1 base from J, with 10 bases in between. Germline lookup yields CDR1 LGHNA and CDR2 YNFKEQ. The CDR3 protein is CASSQGAGIQETQYF. The CDR3 nucleotides read TGTGCCAGCAGCCAAGGGGCGGGGATCCAAGAGACCCAGTACTTC.

Comments on this clone: This sample also contains other DNA sequences that code for the same CDR3. CDR3: CASSLGLAGTDTQYF. In DNA, the CDR3 is TGTGCCAGCAGCTTAGGGCTAGCGGGCACAGATACGCAGTATTTT. J is TRBJ2-3 and V is TRBV5-6; 7 nucleotides match TRBD2. The CDR3 is 15 residues long. Trimming removed 2 bases from V and 1 base from J; junction bases left unmatched: 4. Germline-derived CDR1 and CDR2 are SGHDT and YYEEEE.

This chain connects TRBV6-5 to TRBJ1-1; D gene ambiguous. Germline CDR1 is MNHEY and CDR2 is SVGAGI. The V end was cut by 7 bases, the J end by 5 bases, with 14 bases between. CDR3 length: 13 amino acids. The CDR3 DNA follows: TGTGCCAGCATGGGCGCGGGGTTTACTGAAGCTTTCTTT. It codes for CASMGAGFTEAFF.

V gene TRBV18 combines with J gene TRBJ2-7; a weak D match, TRBD2 (6 bases). Germline loops: CDR1 KGHSH, CDR2 LQKENI. Trimming left V 2 bases short and J 6 bases short, with 11 bases between. The CDR3 is 13 amino acids. The CDR3 DNA is TGTGCCAGCTCACCATCCGGGGGACGCGAGCAGTACTTC. Its protein product is CASSPSGGREQYF.

This chain joins TRBV5-4 and TRBJ1-1; 7 bases match TRBD1. CDR1 and CDR2 from the germline V gene are SGHNT and YYREEE (reference sequence). V lost 1 base to trimming and J lost 7 bases; unmatched junction nucleotides: 7. This CDR3 region has 14 residues. For the CDR3, the DNA is TGTGCCAGCAGCTTGCCGGGACAGCCGAATGAAGCTTTCTTT. Protein product: CASSLPGQPNEAFF.

V and J are TRBV27 and TRBJ1-1; TRBD1 matches 10 bases. The CDR3 length is 16 residues. J was trimmed by 6 bases and V by 3 bases; bases with no gene match: 10. CDR1 and CDR2 (germline): MNHEY, SMNVEV (reference sequence). The CDR3: CASSFGPRQGASEAFF. For the CDR3, the DNA is TGTGCCAGCAGTTTCGGGCCTCGACAGGGGGCTTCTGAAGCTTTCTTT.

The chain has TRBV29-1 and TRBJ2-3, with D maybe TRBD2 (6 bases). The length of the CDR3 is 16 residues. Germline values: CDR1 SQVTM, CDR2 ANQGSEA. Between the trimmed V and J ends, which lost 7 bases and 2 bases, there was a span of 22 bases. The CDR3 sequence is CSATFLAHHLTDTQYF. The CDR3 DNA reads as TGCAGCGCCACTTTTCTAGCGCATCACCTCACAGATACGCAGTATTTT.

CDR3 sequence reads: CASSDRGQGTEAFF. The CDR3 DNA sequence: TGTGCCAGTAGTGACCGGGGACAGGGCACTGAAGCTTTCTTT. The chain links TRBV19 to TRBJ1-1, with 9 bases that match TRBD1. Germline V gene data show CDR1 as LNHDA and CDR2 as SQIVND (reference sequence). V was clipped by 5 bases and J by 4 bases; unmatched bases: 5. The CDR3 runs 14 residues.

The chain recombines TRBV2 with TRBJ1-1, with D perhaps matching TRBD1 (5 bases). V shed 2 bases and J shed 7 bases, with 17 bases lying between them. The CDR3 sequence is 15 residues long. CDR1 SNHLY and CDR2 FYNNEI come from the germline V gene. The CDR3 loop reads CASSEFPNRSSEAFF. CDR3 nucleotides: TGTGCCAGCAGTGAATTTCCAAACAGGTCAAGTGAAGCTTTCTTT.

The chain uses TRBV27 and TRBJ2-3; D is unclear. The V gene's germline CDR1 is MNHEY and CDR2 SMNVEV (reference sequence). Trimming removed 4 bases from V and 0 bases from J, with 5 bases in between. This CDR3 is 13 amino acids long. For the CDR3, the DNA is TGTGCCAGCAGTTCCCCAAGCACAGATACGCAGTATTTT. Amino acids: CASSSPSTDTQYF.

To note about this clone: Sequence at one end of the junction differs from germline and may be a read error. CDR3 in amino acids: CASSGTGLSKNSQYF. The CDR3 nucleotides are TGTGCCAGCAGCGGGACAGGGTTGTCCAAAAACAGTCAGTACTTC. The chain links TRBV6-6 to TRBJ2-4; the match to TRBD1 covers 9 bases. This CDR3 region has 15 residues. Per the germline V gene, CDR1 is MNHNY and CDR2 is SVGAGI (reference sequence).

The chain is built from TRBV6-6 and TRBJ2-5, with 10 bases aligning to TRBD1. The V gene end was trimmed by 5 bases and the J gene end by 11 bases; junction bases not matched to a gene: 8. Per germline, CDR1 MNHNY and CDR2 SVGAGI (reference sequence). The CDR3 consists of 13 residues. The CDR3 sequence: CASSTGQGGEQYF. The CDR3 region has the DNA TGTGCCAGCAGTACCGGACAGGGGGGGGAGCAGTACTTC.

CDR3 nucleotides: TGTGCCAGCAGCCAAGTTGGGGGCTCCCCTCCTAACTATGGCTACACCTTC. This encodes CASSQVGGSPPNYGYTF. The genes are TRBV4-2 and TRBJ1-2, with a possible D match to TRBD1 (6 bases). The CDR3 is 17 residues long. Trimming shortened V by 1 base and J by 0 bases, and 15 bases separated the two germline ends. The germline CDR1 and CDR2 sequences are LGHNA and YNFKEQ.

V and J are TRBV30 and TRBJ1-1; a possible D gene is TRBD1 (5 bases). The CDR3 sequence is 14 residues long. V gave up 4 bases and J gave up 4 bases, with 16 bases separating them. Per germline, CDR1 GTSNPN and CDR2 SVGIG (reference sequence). This CDR3 is CAWNGGGRGTEAFF. The CDR3 DNA follows: TGTGCCTGGAACGGGGGGGGTAGGGGCACTGAAGCTTTCTTT.